This T cell receptor beta chain was identified in a study of Ad26.COV2.S vaccination and SARS-CoV-2 variants. The method was immunoSEQ multiplex PCR; TCRdb's version includes in-frame clones alone and lacks a portion of them. This sample yields 350,000 to 450,000 clones, of which approximately 85% are seen a single time; 3.3% belongs to the top ten. Treatment noted: about 20 received Ad26.COV2.S at low or high dose, single or two shots; 5 received placebo; per-sample allocation not given. Vaccine and placebo recipients were sampled on day 63 after the first injection. The V gene lost 3 bases and the J gene lost 7 bases, with 6 bases spanning the gap. Germline lookup yields CDR1 ENHRY and CDR2 SYGVKD. The CDR3 has 12 residues.

The clonotype was recovered from a person aged 18-65 years who received the Ad26.COV2.S COVID-19 vaccine or a placebo. The input for sequencing was peripheral blood, taken in a trial of Ad26.COV2.S vaccine versus placebo. V usage is TRBV10-3 and J usage is TRBJ2-2, with D unclear. The CDR3: CAISDGIGELFF. The CDR3 nucleotides read TGTGCCATCAGTGATGGCATCGGGGAGCTGTTTTTT.